Presented here are 3 T cell receptor beta chains from one specimen sequenced in a study of cytomegalovirus exposure and HLA in healthy donors. With 60 Vbeta and 13 Jbeta primers, the PCR was carried out. The method was immunoSEQ multiplex PCR; TCRdb's version includes in-frame clones alone and lacks a portion of them. The repertoire includes approximately 150,000 clones, around two thirds of them detected once, and about 9.4% sits in the top ten. Specimen: PBMCs. The origin of the receptors is a man aged 25-40 years in good health and CMV-seropositive.

This clone was observed a single time. The chain recombines TRBV7-9 with TRBJ2-3; 7 nucleotides match TRBD1. The germline V gene has CDR1 SEHNR and CDR2 FQNEAQ (reference sequence). The V gene end was trimmed by 4 bases and the J gene end by 1 base; junction bases not matched to a gene: 11. The CDR3 extends over 17 amino acids. This CDR3 is CASSSPRTGLGTDTQYF. The DNA of the CDR3 is TGTGCCAGCAGCTCCCCTCGGACAGGTCTTGGCACAGATACGCAGTATTTT.

The chain employs TRBV14 and TRBJ2-7, with 8 bases that match TRBD1. CDR1 and CDR2 (germline): SGHDN, FVKESK. The trim removed 1 base at V and 0 bases at J, leaving 8 bases unmatched. The CDR3 loop spans 17 amino acids. CDR3 DNA: TGTGCCAGCAGCCAAGCACACCAGGGGGCAAACTCCTACGAGCAGTACTTC. Protein: CASSQAHQGANSYEQYF.

This rearrangement joins TRBV27 to TRBJ2-5; D is perhaps TRBD2 (6 bases). V lost 4 bases and J 5 bases, leaving 11 bases between the germline ends. The length of the CDR3 is 13 residues. The germline gives CDR1 MNHEY, CDR2 SMNVEV (reference sequence). The CDR3: CASSYRLEETQYF. For the CDR3, the DNA is TGTGCCAGCAGTTATCGACTAGAGGAGACCCAGTACTTC.